Listed below are T cell receptor beta chains from one sample, sequenced in a study of blood T cell repertoires in COVID-19. Assay used: immunoSEQ multiplex PCR; TCRdb lists only in-frame clones, some missing. The sample has roughly 200,000 clones; 88% are singletons. The sequencing input was peripheral blood. These receptors all come from a man between 18 and 29 years old with active or convalescent COVID-19. The CDR3 runs from the conserved cysteine through the conserved F or W. The order of the fields is J gene, D gene, clone size, V gene, CDR3 DNA, CDR3 protein. D genes are given only for firm matches. The size entry is marked missing in some rows and otherwise reads once, few, many or a size class.

j_gene: TRBJ2-5
d_gene: .
abundance: once
v_gene: TRBV7-8
CDR3nt: TGTGCCAGCAGCTTAGCAGGGGGAGAGACCCAGTACTTC
CDR3aa: CASSLAGGETQYF

j_gene: TRBJ2-1
d_gene: .
abundance: .
v_gene: TRBV19
CDR3nt: TGTGCCAGTAGTATTAGGGTCAGGGCAGGCTACAATGAGCAGTTCTTC
CDR3aa: CASSIRVRAGYNEQFF

j_gene: TRBJ1-5
d_gene: .
abundance: .
v_gene: TRBV4-2
CDR3nt: TGTGCCAGCAGCCAAGTACCAGGGGGCAATCAGCCCCAGCATTTT
CDR3aa: CASSQVPGGNQPQHF

j_gene: TRBJ1-5
d_gene: TRBD1
abundance: once
v_gene: TRBV18
CDR3nt: TGTGCCAGCTCACCCAGGAGGGACAGAGATCAGCCCCAGCATTTT
CDR3aa: CASSPRRDRDQPQHF

j_gene: TRBJ2-1
d_gene: .
abundance: .
v_gene: TRBV11-1
CDR3nt: TGTGCCAGCAGCAGGGACACCAATGAGCAGTTCTTC
CDR3aa: CASSRDTNEQFF

j_gene: TRBJ2-7
d_gene: .
abundance: .
v_gene: TRBV10-1
CDR3nt: TGCGCCAGCAGCGAAACAGGGATGGCGTCCTACGAGCAGTACTTC
CDR3aa: CASSETGMASYEQYF

j_gene: TRBJ2-7
d_gene: TRBD2
abundance: .
v_gene: TRBV3-1/TRBV3-2
CDR3nt: TGTGCCAGCAGCCAAGTGGGCGGGAGGGCCATCTACGAGCAGTACTTC
CDR3aa: CASSQVGGRAIYEQYF

j_gene: TRBJ1-5
d_gene: TRBD1
abundance: .
v_gene: TRBV3-1/TRBV3-2
CDR3nt: TGTGCCAGCAGCCAGTCCGGGACAGGCAATCAGCCCCAGCATTTT
CDR3aa: CASSQSGTGNQPQHF

j_gene: TRBJ1-3
d_gene: TRBD1
abundance: once
v_gene: TRBV5-4
CDR3nt: TGTGCCAGCAGCACGGGACAGGGGGACACCATATATTTT
CDR3aa: CASSTGQGDTIYF

j_gene: TRBJ2-7
d_gene: .
abundance: .
v_gene: TRBV7-9
CDR3nt: TGTGCCAGCAGCACCAGGGGAGCCTCCTACGAGCAGTACTTC
CDR3aa: CASSTRGASYEQYF

j_gene: TRBJ2-5
d_gene: .
abundance: .
v_gene: TRBV2
CDR3nt: TGTGCCAGCACGCAGGAGGCCCAAGAGACCCAGTACTTC
CDR3aa: CASTQEAQETQYF

j_gene: TRBJ2-3
d_gene: TRBD2
abundance: .
v_gene: TRBV10-3
CDR3nt: TGTGCCATCAGTGAGGCCATAGCGGGATTCGGAGATACGCAGTATTTT
CDR3aa: CAISEAIAGFGDTQYF

j_gene: TRBJ2-1
d_gene: TRBD2
abundance: .
v_gene: TRBV5-4
CDR3nt: TGTGCCAGCAGCTTGAGCGGGAAGGGTGACAATGAGCAGTTCTTC
CDR3aa: CASSLSGKGDNEQFF

j_gene: TRBJ2-7
d_gene: TRBD1
abundance: once
v_gene: TRBV7-2
CDR3nt: TGTGCCAGCAGCCCCCTGACAGGGGCTAGCTCCTACGAGCAGTACTTC
CDR3aa: CASSPLTGASSYEQYF

j_gene: TRBJ1-2
d_gene: .
abundance: .
v_gene: TRBV19
CDR3nt: TGTGCCAGTAGACTAGGAACATTCTACCATGGCTACACCTTC
CDR3aa: CASRLGTFYHGYTF

j_gene: TRBJ1-2
d_gene: .
abundance: .
v_gene: TRBV14
CDR3nt: TGTGCCAGCAGCCAAGGCCCCGAGGGTACCACCAACTTTCGTGGCTACACCTTC
CDR3aa: CASSQGPEGTTNFRGYTF

j_gene: TRBJ1-1
d_gene: .
abundance: .
v_gene: TRBV30
CDR3nt: TGTGCCTGGAAGAACTTGAACACTGAAGCTTTCTTT
CDR3aa: CAWKNLNTEAFF

j_gene: TRBJ2-3
d_gene: TRBD2
abundance: .
v_gene: TRBV3-1/TRBV3-2
CDR3nt: TGTGCCAGCAGCCAAGAGTATTCGGGACTAGGATCTAGAACAGATACGCAGTATTTT
CDR3aa: CASSQEYSGLGSRTDTQYF

j_gene: TRBJ2-1
d_gene: .
abundance: once
v_gene: TRBV7-9
CDR3nt: TGTGCCAGCAGCTTGGGTAGCGGTAGCTCCTACAATGAGCAGTTCTTC
CDR3aa: CASSLGSGSSYNEQFF

j_gene: TRBJ1-1
d_gene: .
abundance: .
v_gene: TRBV3-1/TRBV3-2
CDR3nt: TGTGCCAGCAGCCAAGAAGCGGACAGTTACGAAGCTTTCTTT
CDR3aa: CASSQEADSYEAFF

j_gene: TRBJ2-2
d_gene: TRBD2
abundance: .
v_gene: TRBV7-2
CDR3nt: TGTGCCAGCAGCAAAGGACTAGCGGGTTTCACCGGGGAGCTGTTTTTT
CDR3aa: CASSKGLAGFTGELFF

j_gene: TRBJ1-5
d_gene: .
abundance: .
v_gene: TRBV19
CDR3nt: TGTGCCAGTAGTATTGGACAGCCAATTTATAGCAATCAGCCCCAGCATTTT
CDR3aa: CASSIGQPIYSNQPQHF

j_gene: TRBJ2-3
d_gene: TRBD1
abundance: .
v_gene: TRBV5-1
CDR3nt: TGCGCCAGCAGCCGGACCGGGACAGGTACCACAGATACGCAGTATTTT
CDR3aa: CASSRTGTGTTDTQYF

j_gene: TRBJ1-5
d_gene: .
abundance: few
v_gene: TRBV19
CDR3nt: TGTGCCAGTAGTGGTGGGACAAATAGCAATCAGCCCCAGCATTTT
CDR3aa: CASSGGTNSNQPQHF

j_gene: TRBJ1-3
d_gene: TRBD1
abundance: .
v_gene: TRBV7-9
CDR3nt: TGTGCCGGAAGGGGGACAGGGGGAAGTTCTGGAAACACCATATATTTT
CDR3aa: CAGRGTGGSSGNTIYF

j_gene: TRBJ1-4
d_gene: .
abundance: .
v_gene: TRBV7-6
CDR3nt: TGTGCCAGCAGCTCAAGACAAAACGATAATGAAAAACTGTTTTTT
CDR3aa: CASSSRQNDNEKLFF

j_gene: TRBJ1-2
d_gene: TRBD1
abundance: .
v_gene: TRBV12-3/TRBV12-4
CDR3nt: TGTGCCAGCAGTCAGACAGGGAGATATGGCTACACCTTC
CDR3aa: CASSQTGRYGYTF

j_gene: TRBJ1-5
d_gene: .
abundance: .
v_gene: TRBV3-1/TRBV3-2
CDR3nt: TGTGCCAGCAGCCAAGGGCCGATCACCCTGTATAGCAATCAGCCCCAGCATTTT
CDR3aa: CASSQGPITLYSNQPQHF

j_gene: TRBJ2-5
d_gene: TRBD2
abundance: .
v_gene: TRBV10-3
CDR3nt: TGTGCCATCAGCTCCGGGACTAGCGGGGGAAACCAAGACACCCAGTACTTC
CDR3aa: CAISSGTSGGNQDTQYF

j_gene: TRBJ1-2
d_gene: .
abundance: .
v_gene: TRBV12-5
CDR3nt: TGTGCTAGTGGGTTACCTACAGGGAGCGGCTACACCTTC
CDR3aa: CASGLPTGSGYTF

j_gene: TRBJ1-4
d_gene: TRBD1
abundance: .
v_gene: TRBV6-5
CDR3nt: TGTGCCAGCAGCAAGTCGGACAGGGGGCACGAAAAACTGTTTTTT
CDR3aa: CASSKSDRGHEKLFF

j_gene: TRBJ2-6
d_gene: TRBD1
abundance: .
v_gene: TRBV4-1
CDR3nt: TGCGCCAGCAGCCAAGCCCGAGGACAGGTTATCTTCGCTGGGGCCAACGTCCTGACTTTC
CDR3aa: CASSQARGQVIFAGANVLTF

j_gene: TRBJ1-3
d_gene: .
abundance: .
v_gene: TRBV5-1
CDR3nt: TGCGCCAGCAGCTTGGATGGGGGCACCTCTGGAAACACCATATATTTT
CDR3aa: CASSLDGGTSGNTIYF

j_gene: TRBJ1-5
d_gene: .
abundance: .
v_gene: TRBV12-3/TRBV12-4
CDR3nt: TGTGCCAGCAGTTTAAGGGGGTATCAGCCCCAGCATTTT
CDR3aa: CASSLRGYQPQHF

j_gene: TRBJ2-7
d_gene: .
abundance: once
v_gene: TRBV3-1/TRBV3-2
CDR3nt: TGTGCCAGCAGCCAATTGGGCTCCTCCTACGAGCAGTACTTC
CDR3aa: CASSQLGSSYEQYF

j_gene: TRBJ1-3
d_gene: .
abundance: once
v_gene: TRBV6-5
CDR3nt: TGTGCCAGCAGGGCGACTCCGTCCGGAAACACCATATATTTT
CDR3aa: CASRATPSGNTIYF

j_gene: TRBJ2-5
d_gene: TRBD1
abundance: .
v_gene: TRBV18
CDR3nt: TGTGCCAGCTCAGCCAGACAGGGCGCTAAAGAGACCCAGTACTTC
CDR3aa: CASSARQGAKETQYF

j_gene: TRBJ2-3
d_gene: .
abundance: .
v_gene: TRBV5-6
CDR3nt: TGTGCCAGCAGGGGACTGGGGACAGATACGCAGTATTTT
CDR3aa: CASRGLGTDTQYF

j_gene: TRBJ1-1
d_gene: .
abundance: once
v_gene: TRBV5-1
CDR3nt: TGCGCCAGCAGAGTGGACGGGATGAACACTGAAGCTTTCTTT
CDR3aa: CASRVDGMNTEAFF

j_gene: TRBJ1-6
d_gene: .
abundance: .
v_gene: TRBV7-8
CDR3nt: TGTGCCAGCAGCTTAGACAGGATTAATAATTCACCCCTCCACTTT
CDR3aa: CASSLDRINNSPLHF

j_gene: TRBJ2-3
d_gene: .
abundance: .
v_gene: TRBV14
CDR3nt: TGTGCCAGCAGCCGTAGCCGGTACACAGATACGCAGTATTTT
CDR3aa: CASSRSRYTDTQYF

j_gene: TRBJ2-5
d_gene: .
abundance: .
v_gene: TRBV4-3
CDR3nt: TGCGCCAGCAGCCAAGAAATGCAGGGCCAAGAGACCCAGTACTTC
CDR3aa: CASSQEMQGQETQYF

j_gene: TRBJ2-1
d_gene: .
abundance: .
v_gene: TRBV7-8
CDR3nt: TGTGCCAGCAGCTTAGAAGTCCAACACTCCTACAATGAGCAGTTCTTC
CDR3aa: CASSLEVQHSYNEQFF

j_gene: TRBJ2-7
d_gene: .
abundance: .
v_gene: TRBV5-1
CDR3nt: TGCGCCAGCAGCTTGGTGTCGGGTTACGAGCAGTACTTC
CDR3aa: CASSLVSGYEQYF

j_gene: TRBJ2-7
d_gene: TRBD1
abundance: .
v_gene: TRBV5-1
CDR3nt: TGCGCCAGCAGCCCGCCGGGACAGGGTACCGAGCAGTACTTC
CDR3aa: CASSPPGQGTEQYF

j_gene: TRBJ1-5
d_gene: .
abundance: .
v_gene: TRBV27
CDR3nt: TGTGCCAGCAGTCAGGCCCCCCTGGGTCGCAATCAGCCCCAGCATTTT
CDR3aa: CASSQAPLGRNQPQHF

j_gene: TRBJ2-5
d_gene: .
abundance: .
v_gene: TRBV3-1/TRBV3-2
CDR3nt: TGTGCCAGCAGCCAAGCTAACTGGGAGACCCAGTACTTC
CDR3aa: CASSQANWETQYF

j_gene: TRBJ2-3
d_gene: .
abundance: once
v_gene: TRBV5-1
CDR3nt: TGCACCAGCAGCTTTAACACAGATACGCAGTATTTT
CDR3aa: CTSSFNTDTQYF

j_gene: TRBJ1-1
d_gene: .
abundance: .
v_gene: TRBV7-3
CDR3nt: TGTGCCAGCAGCGAACAGAGAAACACTGAAGCTTTCTTT
CDR3aa: CASSEQRNTEAFF

j_gene: TRBJ2-1
d_gene: TRBD1
abundance: .
v_gene: TRBV7-9
CDR3nt: TGTGCCAGCAGCCAGACAGGGGCCTACAATGAGCAGTTCTTC
CDR3aa: CASSQTGAYNEQFF

j_gene: TRBJ2-3
d_gene: TRBD1
abundance: .
v_gene: TRBV9
CDR3nt: TGTGCCAGCAGCGCCCTACAGGGGTCGGGCACAGATACGCAGTATTTT
CDR3aa: CASSALQGSGTDTQYF